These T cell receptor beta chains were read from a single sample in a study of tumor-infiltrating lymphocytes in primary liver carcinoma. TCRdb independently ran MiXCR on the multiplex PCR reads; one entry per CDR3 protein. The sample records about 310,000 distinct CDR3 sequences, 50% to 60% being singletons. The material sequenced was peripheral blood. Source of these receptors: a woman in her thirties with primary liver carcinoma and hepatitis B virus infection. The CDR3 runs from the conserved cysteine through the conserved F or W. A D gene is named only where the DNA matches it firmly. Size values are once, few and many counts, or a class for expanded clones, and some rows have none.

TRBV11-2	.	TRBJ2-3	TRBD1	CASSARYRGTTDTQYF	TGTGCCAGCAGCGCAAGATACAGGGGCACCACAGATACGCAGTATTTT
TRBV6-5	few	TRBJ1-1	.	CASSYGSGRAFF	TGTGCCAGCAGTTACGGTTCAGGGAGAGCTTTCTTT
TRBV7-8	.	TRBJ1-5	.	CACSLSGNQPQHF	TGTGCCTGCAGCTTAAGCGGGAATCAGCCCCAGCATTTT
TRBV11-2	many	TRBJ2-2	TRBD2	CASTIGASGTGELFF	TGTGCCAGCACCATTGGGGCTAGCGGGACCGGGGAGCTGTTTTTT
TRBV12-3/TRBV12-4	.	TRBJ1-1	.	CASSFIAFVRNTEAFF	TGTGCCAGCAGTTTTATTGCTTTTGTTCGGAACACTGAAGCTTTCTTT
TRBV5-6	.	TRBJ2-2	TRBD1	CASSSSDRGPLRRELFF	TGTGCCAGCAGCTCCTCGGACAGGGGTCCCCTCCGGCGGGAGCTGTTTTTT
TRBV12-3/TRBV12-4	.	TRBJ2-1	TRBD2	CASTAGGSYNELFF	TGTGCCAGCACCGCGGGGGGCTCCTACAATGAGCTGTTCTTC
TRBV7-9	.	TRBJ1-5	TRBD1	CASSVGQEGQPQHF	TGTGCCAGCAGCGTAGGACAGGAGGGTCAGCCCCAACATTTT
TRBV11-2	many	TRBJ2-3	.	CASSSNRADTQYF	TGTGCCAGCAGCTCAAACAGGGCAGATACGCAGTATTTT
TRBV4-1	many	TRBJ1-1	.	CASSQERGWTEAFF	TGCGCCAGCAGCCAAGAGCGGGGTTGGACTGAAGCTTTCTTT
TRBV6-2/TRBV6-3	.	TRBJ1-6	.	CASRTANNSPLHF	TGTGCCAGCAGGACAGCCAATAATTCACCCCTCCACTTT
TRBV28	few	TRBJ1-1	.	CASSLDGRKAFF	TGTGCCAGCAGTTTAGATGGCCGCAAAGCTTTCTTT
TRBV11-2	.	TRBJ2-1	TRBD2	CASSLDSGRTKEKFF	TGTGCCAGCAGCTTAGATAGCGGGAGGACAAAAGAGAAGTTCTTC
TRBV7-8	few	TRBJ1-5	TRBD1	CTSSPKTGGRQPQHF	TGTACCAGCAGCCCGAAGACAGGGGGTCGTCAGCCCCAGCATTTT
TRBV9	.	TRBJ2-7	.	CASSVGGGAWERYF	.
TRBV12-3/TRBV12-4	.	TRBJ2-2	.	CANSLVAVKFPGELFF	TGTGCCAACAGTTTAGTGGCAGTAAAGTTTCCCGGGGAGCTGTTTTTT
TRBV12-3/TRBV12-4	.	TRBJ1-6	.	CASSTIGIDSPLHF	TGTGCCAGCAGCACGATAGGGATTGATTCTCCCCTCCACTTT
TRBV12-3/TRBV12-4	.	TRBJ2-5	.	CASKGRTQYF	TGTGCCAGCAAAGGCCGGACCCAGTATTTC
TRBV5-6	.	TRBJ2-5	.	CASSLEVQETQYF	TGTGCCAGCAGCTTGGAGGTCCAAGAGACCCAGTACTTC
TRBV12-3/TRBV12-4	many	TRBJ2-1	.	CASSLLWEQFF	TGTGCCAGCAGTTTGTTGTGGGAGCAGTTCTTC
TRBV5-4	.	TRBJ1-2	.	CTSSLERYGYTF	TGTACCAGCAGTTTGGAACGATATGGCTACACCTTC
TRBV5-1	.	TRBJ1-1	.	CASSPGNPNTEAFF	TGCGCCAGCAGCCCGGGCAATCCTAACACTGAAGCTTTCTTT
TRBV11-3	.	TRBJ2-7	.	CVSSWRTNEQYF	TGTGTCAGCAGCTGGCGGACAAACGAGCAGTACTTT
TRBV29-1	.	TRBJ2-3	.	CSVERLGVDTQYF	TGCAGCGTTGAAAGGTTAGGGGTAGATACGCAATATTTT
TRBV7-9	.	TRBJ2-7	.	CASSLGVPNIYEQYF	TGTGCCAGCAGCTTAGGCGTGCCTAATATCTACGAGCAGTACTTC
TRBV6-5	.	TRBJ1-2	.	CASRDGSTGYGYTF	TGTGCCAGCAGGGACGGCTCTACCGGCTATGGCTACACCTTC
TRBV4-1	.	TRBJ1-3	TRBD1	CASSQGQLDTIYF	TGCGCCAGCAGCCAGGGACAGTTAGACACCATATATTTT
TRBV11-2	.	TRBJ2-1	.	CASSLGLGNEQLF	TGTGCCAGCAGCTTAGGGTTGGGTAATGAGCAGCTCTTC
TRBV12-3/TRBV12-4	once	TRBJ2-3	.	CTRSLVVGGGTQYF	TGTACCAGGAGTTTGGTGGTCGGAGGGGGTACGCAGTATTTT
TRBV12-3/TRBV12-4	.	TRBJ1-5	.	CASSSLSNQPQHF	TGTGCCAGCAGCTCACTTAGCAATCAGCCCCAGCATTTT
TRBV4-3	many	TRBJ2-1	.	CASSRSVVGGAYNEQFF	TGCGCCAGCAGCCGAAGCGTGGTTGGGGGGGCATACAATGAGCAGTTCTTC
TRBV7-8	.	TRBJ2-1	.	CASRWGGLDEDFF	TGTGCCAGCAGGTGGGGGGGCTTGGATGAGGACTTCTTC